Listed below are T cell receptor beta chains from one sample, sequenced in a study of blood T cell repertoires in COVID-19. The repertoire was sequenced with immunoSEQ multiplex PCR; TCRdb's copy has only in-frame clones and lacks some. The table lists 150,000 to 190,000 clones, roughly four fifths of them singletons, with 3.7% in the top ten. The specimen sequenced was peripheral blood. Receptors originate from a woman at least 80 years old with acute or convalescent COVID-19. The conserved cysteine and the conserved F or W are not part of the CDR3 here. The order of the fields is J gene, clone size, V gene, CDR3 protein. A row's size may be missing; if present it is once, few, many or a size class.

j_gene: TRBJ2-1
abundance: .
v_gene: TRBV2
CDR3aa: ASSQTSGGAGEQF

j_gene: TRBJ1-2
abundance: .
v_gene: TRBV12-3/TRBV12-4
CDR3aa: ASSSGGGFGYT

j_gene: TRBJ2-5
abundance: few
v_gene: TRBV7-8
CDR3aa: ASSLGIRGQETQY

j_gene: TRBJ1-3
abundance: .
v_gene: TRBV6-1
CDR3aa: ASSARQGATGNTIY

j_gene: TRBJ2-1
abundance: .
v_gene: TRBV5-1
CDR3aa: ASSPGTDYNEQF

j_gene: TRBJ2-5
abundance: many
v_gene: TRBV7-9
CDR3aa: ASSLVRGLGETQY

j_gene: TRBJ1-2
abundance: .
v_gene: TRBV6-5
CDR3aa: ASSYGSSRSLYGYT

j_gene: TRBJ1-2
abundance: .
v_gene: TRBV19
CDR3aa: ASSIQGPPSYT

j_gene: TRBJ2-2
abundance: few
v_gene: TRBV5-1
CDR3aa: ASSLRLAGEITGELF

j_gene: TRBJ1-3
abundance: .
v_gene: TRBV5-5
CDR3aa: ASSLVQSRGNTIY

j_gene: TRBJ2-1
abundance: few
v_gene: TRBV30
CDR3aa: AWGLGLTSGRTDEQF

j_gene: TRBJ1-1
abundance: few
v_gene: TRBV11-2
CDR3aa: ASSSQGPPGAF

j_gene: TRBJ2-2
abundance: few
v_gene: TRBV7-2
CDR3aa: ASSLHRDTGELF

j_gene: TRBJ1-6
abundance: .
v_gene: TRBV2
CDR3aa: ASNRDIGSPLH

j_gene: TRBJ2-6
abundance: .
v_gene: TRBV7-8
CDR3aa: ASSLGQGRGTGANVLT

j_gene: TRBJ1-2
abundance: .
v_gene: TRBV10-1
CDR3aa: ASSEDSNYGYT

j_gene: TRBJ1-1
abundance: .
v_gene: TRBV19
CDR3aa: ASSMQVNTEAF

j_gene: TRBJ2-2
abundance: .
v_gene: TRBV4-1
CDR3aa: ASSQDFGQPGSNTGELF

j_gene: TRBJ1-2
abundance: .
v_gene: TRBV18
CDR3aa: ASSPLPGGDYGYT

j_gene: TRBJ1-5
abundance: .
v_gene: TRBV6-5
CDR3aa: ASCLEVDQPQH

j_gene: TRBJ1-2
abundance: .
v_gene: TRBV7-2
CDR3aa: ASSLAIIQGLYGYT

j_gene: TRBJ2-1
abundance: .
v_gene: TRBV3-1/TRBV3-2
CDR3aa: ASSRGATLGGDYNEQF

j_gene: TRBJ1-2
abundance: .
v_gene: TRBV19
CDR3aa: ASSIRGGYYGYT

j_gene: TRBJ2-7
abundance: .
v_gene: TRBV5-1
CDR3aa: ASRPEAGGTYEQY

j_gene: TRBJ2-5
abundance: .
v_gene: TRBV4-2
CDR3aa: ASSQVRGATETQY

j_gene: TRBJ1-3
abundance: .
v_gene: TRBV3-1/TRBV3-2
CDR3aa: ASSQANWGGLGNTIY

j_gene: TRBJ2-2
abundance: once
v_gene: TRBV2
CDR3aa: ASTQAIWAANTGELF

j_gene: TRBJ2-2
abundance: .
v_gene: TRBV5-1
CDR3aa: ASSLDGSSSGELF

j_gene: TRBJ2-3
abundance: .
v_gene: TRBV18
CDR3aa: ASSPSRGGGRTTQY

j_gene: TRBJ2-7
abundance: .
v_gene: TRBV7-3
CDR3aa: ASSLAAGKTYEQY

j_gene: TRBJ2-7
abundance: .
v_gene: TRBV27
CDR3aa: ASSLQGQGNGYEQY

j_gene: TRBJ1-2
abundance: .
v_gene: TRBV19
CDR3aa: ATRDRSNYGYT

j_gene: TRBJ2-5
abundance: .
v_gene: TRBV30
CDR3aa: AWSPVGLIAGLQETQY

j_gene: TRBJ2-5
abundance: .
v_gene: TRBV30
CDR3aa: AWAPNFGRETQY

j_gene: TRBJ2-1
abundance: .
v_gene: TRBV7-6
CDR3aa: ASSWGLVSDEQF

j_gene: TRBJ1-1
abundance: .
v_gene: TRBV2
CDR3aa: ASSALQDTEAF

j_gene: TRBJ1-4
abundance: .
v_gene: TRBV15
CDR3aa: ATSRDQGSGVNEKLF

j_gene: TRBJ2-3
abundance: .
v_gene: TRBV5-1
CDR3aa: ASSLGQGIDTQY

j_gene: TRBJ1-3
abundance: .
v_gene: TRBV19
CDR3aa: ASRKQSSGNTIY

j_gene: TRBJ2-2
abundance: .
v_gene: TRBV6-9
CDR3aa: ASNTLAGGHEGGELF

j_gene: TRBJ1-3
abundance: .
v_gene: TRBV12-3/TRBV12-4
CDR3aa: ASSLSGNTIY

j_gene: TRBJ1-2
abundance: .
v_gene: TRBV11-2
CDR3aa: ASSLGQGPYGYT

j_gene: TRBJ2-2
abundance: .
v_gene: TRBV2
CDR3aa: ASRTGYTGELF

j_gene: TRBJ2-5
abundance: .
v_gene: TRBV19
CDR3aa: ASSPEGGETQY

j_gene: TRBJ2-7
abundance: once
v_gene: TRBV12-3/TRBV12-4
CDR3aa: ASSLGRYYEQY

j_gene: TRBJ2-2
abundance: .
v_gene: TRBV19
CDR3aa: ASSTNPGPRGHGELF